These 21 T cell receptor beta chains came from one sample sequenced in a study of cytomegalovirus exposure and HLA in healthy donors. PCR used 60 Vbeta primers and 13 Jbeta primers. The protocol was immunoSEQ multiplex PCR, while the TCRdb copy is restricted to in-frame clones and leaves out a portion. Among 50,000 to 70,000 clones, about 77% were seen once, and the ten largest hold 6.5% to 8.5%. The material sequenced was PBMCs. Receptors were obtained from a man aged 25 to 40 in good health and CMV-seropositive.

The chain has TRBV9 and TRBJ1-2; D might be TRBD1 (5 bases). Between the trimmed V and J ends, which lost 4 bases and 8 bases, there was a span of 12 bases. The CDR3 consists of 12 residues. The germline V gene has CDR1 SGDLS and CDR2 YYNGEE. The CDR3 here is CASSPQVPGYTF. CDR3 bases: TGTGCCAGCAGCCCACAGGTCCCGGGCTACACCTTC.

The CDR3 sequence: CASSLQGAGEQFF. CDR3 DNA sequence: TGTGCCAGCAGCCTCCAGGGGGCCGGGGAGCAGTTCTTC. The V call is TRBV7-2, the J call TRBJ2-1; TRBD1 matches at 8 bases. V dropped 5 bases and J dropped 10; count of bases not matched to a gene: 7. The germline gives CDR1 SGHTA, CDR2 FQGNSA. This CDR3 spans 13 amino acids. Together with reference TRBV7-2 and TRBJ2-1, the CDR3 gives the full variable domain: GAGVSQSPSNKVTEKGKDVELRCDPISGHTALYWYRQSLGQGLEFLIYFQGNSAPDKSGLPSDRFSAERTGGSVSTLTIQRTQQEDSAVYLCASSLQGAGEQFFGPGTRLTVL.

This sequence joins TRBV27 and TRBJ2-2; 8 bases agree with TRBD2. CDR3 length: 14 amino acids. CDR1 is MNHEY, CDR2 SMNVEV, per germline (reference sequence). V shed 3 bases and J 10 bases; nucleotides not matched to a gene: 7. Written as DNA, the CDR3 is TGTGCCAGCAGTTTTAGTGGACTAGCCGAGGAGCTGTTTTTT. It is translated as CASSFSGLAEELFF.

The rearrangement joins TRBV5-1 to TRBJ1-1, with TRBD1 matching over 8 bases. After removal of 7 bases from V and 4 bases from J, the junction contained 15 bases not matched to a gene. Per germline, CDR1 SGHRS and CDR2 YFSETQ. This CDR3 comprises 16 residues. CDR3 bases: TGCGCCAGCCCCGCCCGGGAACAGGGGGTCTTCACTGAAGCTTTCTTT. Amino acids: CASPAREQGVFTEAFF.

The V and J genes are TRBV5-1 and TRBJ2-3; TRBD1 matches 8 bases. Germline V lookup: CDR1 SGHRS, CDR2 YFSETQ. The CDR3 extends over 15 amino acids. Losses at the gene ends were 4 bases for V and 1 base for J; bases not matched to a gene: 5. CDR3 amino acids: CASSQGARGTDTQYF. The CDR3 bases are TGCGCCAGCAGCCAGGGGGCTAGGGGCACAGATACGCAGTATTTT. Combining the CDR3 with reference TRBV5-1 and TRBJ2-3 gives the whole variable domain KAGVTQTPRYLIKTRGQQVTLSCSPISGHRSVSWYQQTPGQGLQFLFEYFSETQRNKGNFPGRFSGRQFSNSRSEMNVSTLELGDSALYLCASSQGARGTDTQYFGPGTRLTVL.

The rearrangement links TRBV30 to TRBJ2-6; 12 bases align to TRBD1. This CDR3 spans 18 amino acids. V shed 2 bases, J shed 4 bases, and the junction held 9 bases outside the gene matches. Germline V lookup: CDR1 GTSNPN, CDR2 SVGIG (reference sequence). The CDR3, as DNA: TGTGCCTGGAGTTTGGGACAGGGGGCTCTATCAGGGGCCAACGTCCTGACTTTC. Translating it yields CAWSLGQGALSGANVLTF.

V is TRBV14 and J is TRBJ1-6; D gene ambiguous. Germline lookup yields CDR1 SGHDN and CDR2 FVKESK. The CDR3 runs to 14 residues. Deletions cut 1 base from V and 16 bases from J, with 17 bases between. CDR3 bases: TGTGCCAGCAGCCAAGTCGACCCCGGAGGTTTACTCCACTTT. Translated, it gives CASSQVDPGGLLHF.

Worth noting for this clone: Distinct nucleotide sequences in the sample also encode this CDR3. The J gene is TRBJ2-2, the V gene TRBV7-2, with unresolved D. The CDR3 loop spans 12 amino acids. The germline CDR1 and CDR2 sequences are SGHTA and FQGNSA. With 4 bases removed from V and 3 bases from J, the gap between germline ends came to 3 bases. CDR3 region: CASSSDTGELFF. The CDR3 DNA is TGTGCCAGCAGCTCTGACACCGGGGAGCTGTTTTTT.

The CDR3 nucleotides read TGTGCCAGCAGCGCCTTAGGTGGGGGCTGGGACGAGCAGTACTTC. Translation: CASSALGGGWDEQYF. This chain uses TRBV9 with TRBJ2-7; maybe TRBD1 (6 bases). Germline assignment: CDR1 SGDLS and CDR2 YYNGEE. V lost 3 bases and J lost 5, with 18 bases in between. This CDR3 is built from 15 residues. The full variable domain, its missing parts supplied by reference TRBV9 and TRBJ2-7, is DSGVTQTPKHLITATGQRVTLRCSPRSGDLSVYWYQQSLDQGLQFLIQYYNGEERAKGNILERFSAQQFPDLHSELNLSSLELGDSALYFCASSALGGGWDEQYFGPGTRLTVT.

In DNA form, the CDR3 reads TGTGCCAGCAGCTTAGGGACAGCTAGCACAGATACGCAGTATTTT. It codes for CASSLGTASTDTQYF. This sequence joins TRBV7-9 and TRBJ2-3, with a tentative D call TRBD1 (6 bases). Looked up from germline, CDR1 is SEHNR and CDR2 is FQNEAQ (reference sequence). The ends were cut back, 1 base at V and 0 bases at J, with 8 bases in the middle. The CDR3 consists of 15 residues. Full variable domain (rest looked up from reference TRBV7-9 and TRBJ2-3): DTGVSQNPRHKITKRGQNVTFRCDPISEHNRLYWYRQTLGQGPEFLTYFQNEAQLEKSRLLSDRFSAERPKGSFSTLEIQRTEQGDSAMYLCASSLGTASTDTQYFGPGTRLTVL.

The CDR3 DNA reads TGTGCCACCAGCAGAGATAAGGAGGGATTCATCACAGATACGCAGTATTTT. Protein: CATSRDKEGFITDTQYF. This chain links TRBV15 with TRBJ2-3; TRBD2 is a possible D gene (6 bases). Germline-derived CDR1 and CDR2 are LNHNV and YYDKDF (reference sequence). CDR3 length: 17 residues. Trimming shortened V by 0 bases and J by 2 bases, and 15 bases separated the two germline ends. The complete variable domain, with remaining parts taken from reference TRBV15 and TRBJ2-3, reads DAMVIQNPRYQVTQFGKPVTLSCSQTLNHNVMYWYQQKSSQAPKLLFHYYDKDFNNEADTPDNFQSRRPNTSFCFLDIRSPGLGDTAMYLCATSRDKEGFITDTQYFGPGTRLTVL.

The CDR3: CASSPDLIWAGGSTGELFF. In DNA, the CDR3 is TGTGCCAGCAGCCCTGACCTTATTTGGGCAGGGGGAAGTACCGGGGAGCTGTTTTTT. This sequence joins TRBV7-8 and TRBJ2-2; TRBD1 matches at 7 bases. After removal of 5 bases from V and 5 bases from J, the junction contained 20 bases not matched to a gene. Germline V gene data show CDR1 as SGHVS and CDR2 as FQNEAQ. This CDR3 comprises 19 residues.

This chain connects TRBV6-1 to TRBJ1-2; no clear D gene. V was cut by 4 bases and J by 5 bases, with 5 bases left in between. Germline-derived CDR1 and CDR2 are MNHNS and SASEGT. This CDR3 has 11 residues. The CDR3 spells CASSAVYGYTF. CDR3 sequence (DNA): TGTGCCAGCAGTGCGGTGTATGGCTACACCTTC.

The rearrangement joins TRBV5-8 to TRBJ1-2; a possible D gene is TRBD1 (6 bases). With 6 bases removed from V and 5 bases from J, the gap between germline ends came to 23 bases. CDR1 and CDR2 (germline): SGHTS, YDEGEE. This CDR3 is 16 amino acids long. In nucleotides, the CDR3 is TGTGCCAGCACTCCCCAACCCGACCCGAGGGGGTATGGCTACACCTTC. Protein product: CASTPQPDPRGYGYTF.

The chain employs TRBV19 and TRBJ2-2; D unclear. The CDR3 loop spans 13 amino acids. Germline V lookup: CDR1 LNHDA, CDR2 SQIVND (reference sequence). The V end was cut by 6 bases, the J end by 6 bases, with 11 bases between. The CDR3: CASRPKSAGELFF. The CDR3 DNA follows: TGTGCCAGTAGACCTAAATCGGCCGGGGAGCTGTTTTTT.

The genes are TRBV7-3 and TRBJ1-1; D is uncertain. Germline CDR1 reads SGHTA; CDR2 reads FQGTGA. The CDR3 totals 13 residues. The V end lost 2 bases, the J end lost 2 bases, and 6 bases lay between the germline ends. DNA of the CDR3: TGTGCCAGCAGCTTACAGGTTAACACTGAAGCTTTCTTT. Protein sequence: CASSLQVNTEAFF.

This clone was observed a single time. CDR3 sequence reads: CASTRLPSPLNTEAFF. The CDR3 nucleotides are TGCGCCAGCACCCGTCTCCCGAGCCCACTGAACACTGAAGCTTTCTTT. The V gene is TRBV5-1, the J gene TRBJ1-1; D unresolved. V was clipped by 6 bases and J by 0 bases, with 18 bases between them. Germline loops: CDR1 SGHRS, CDR2 YFSETQ. There are 16 residues in the CDR3. The variable domain in full, completed from reference TRBV5-1 and TRBJ1-1, reads KAGVTQTPRYLIKTRGQQVTLSCSPISGHRSVSWYQQTPGQGLQFLFEYFSETQRNKGNFPGRFSGRQFSNSRSEMNVSTLELGDSALYLCASTRLPSPLNTEAFFGQGTRLTVV.

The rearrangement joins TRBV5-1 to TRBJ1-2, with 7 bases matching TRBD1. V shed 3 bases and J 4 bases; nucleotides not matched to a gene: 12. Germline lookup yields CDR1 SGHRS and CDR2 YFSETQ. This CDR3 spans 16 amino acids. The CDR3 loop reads CASSSRRDRATYGYTF. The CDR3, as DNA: TGCGCCAGCAGCTCGAGGAGGGACAGAGCGACCTATGGCTACACCTTC.

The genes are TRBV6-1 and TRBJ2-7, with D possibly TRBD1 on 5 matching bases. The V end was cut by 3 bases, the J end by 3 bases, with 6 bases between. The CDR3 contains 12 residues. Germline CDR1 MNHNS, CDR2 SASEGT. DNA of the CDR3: TGTGCCAGCAGTGACCAGGGCTACGAGCAGTACTTC. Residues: CASSDQGYEQYF.

CDR3 DNA sequence: TGTGCCAGCAGCAATCCGGGACAGGGGGGGTCGCGGGGCACCGGGGAGCTGTTTTTT. It is translated as CASSNPGQGGSRGTGELFF. V is TRBV11-3 and J is TRBJ2-2; 11 bases match TRBD1. V lost 5 bases, J lost 4 bases, and 15 bases stayed unmatched. This CDR3 comprises 19 residues. CDR1 and CDR2 from the germline V gene are SGHNT and YENEEA.

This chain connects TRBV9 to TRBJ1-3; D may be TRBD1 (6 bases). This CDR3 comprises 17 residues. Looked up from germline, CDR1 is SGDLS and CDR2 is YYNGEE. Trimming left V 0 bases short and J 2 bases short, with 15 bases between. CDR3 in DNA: TGTGCCAGCAGCGTAGTCGGGACACAGCACGCTGGAAACACCATATATTTT. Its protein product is CASSVVGTQHAGNTIYF.